A single sample is the source of the 4 T cell receptor beta chains below, sequenced in a study of blood T cell repertoires in COVID-19. Produced via immunoSEQ multiplex PCR; TCRdb's table is partial and in-frame only. In the table there are more than 250,000 clones, around 86% of which are singletons. Sequenced: PBMCs or T cells enriched from blood (not recorded which). All receptors derive from a woman aged 18-29 years who had recovered from COVID-19.

V gene TRBV3-1 (or the pseudogene TRBV3-2) combines with J gene TRBJ2-7; TRBD2 aligns across 12 bases. This CDR3 is built from 17 residues. Germline CDR1 LGHDT, CDR2 YNNKEL (reference sequence). The trim removed 5 bases at V and 2 bases at J, leaving 10 bases unmatched. CDR3 in amino acids: CASSDSLGTSGPYEQYF. The CDR3 DNA sequence: TGTGCCAGCAGCGACTCCTTGGGGACTAGCGGGCCCTACGAGCAGTACTTC.

This clone has a single count. CDR3 in DNA: TGTGCCAGCAGCCTATGGACAGGGGACACTGAAGCTTTCTTT. Protein product: CASSLWTGDTEAFF. The chain uses TRBV3-1 (or the pseudogene TRBV3-2) and TRBJ1-1; TRBD1 agrees at 9 bases. The germline gives CDR1 LGHDT, CDR2 YNNKEL (reference sequence). The V gene end was trimmed by 4 bases and the J gene end by 3 bases; junction bases not matched to a gene: 3. The CDR3 loop spans 14 amino acids.

V is TRBV28 and J is TRBJ1-1; D not certain. V lost 6 bases and J lost 1, with 15 bases in between. CDR3 length: 15 amino acids. CDR1 is MDHEN and CDR2 is SYDVKM in the germline V gene. Here the CDR3 DNA reads TGTGCCAGCAGGCGTCCCCCTCCAACGAACACTGAAGCTTTCTTT. Its translation is CASRRPPPTNTEAFF.

The chain employs TRBV7-2 and TRBJ1-2, with D uncertain. Trimming shortened V by 1 base and J by 7 bases, and 19 bases separated the two germline ends. The CDR3 covers 16 residues. Germline CDR1 SGHTA, CDR2 FQGNSA. CDR3 sequence: CASSLDPLREGVGYTF. Written as DNA, the CDR3 is TGTGCCAGCAGCTTAGATCCACTCCGGGAGGGTGTTGGCTACACCTTC.